Sequencing of this T cell receptor beta chain was carried out in a study of cytomegalovirus exposure and HLA in healthy donors (dated 2017 in TCRdb). Concerning the study at large: In an earlier analysis of 450 to 750 of the donors, 276 Gb of sequence data and 95 million to 130 million unique TCR beta sequences from roughly 190 million T cells were reported. HLA typing included class I and class II loci at four-digit resolution. All discovery cohort repertoires had been generated on a single sequencing platform. Among around 400 genotyped donors of the cohort, an average of about 240,000 unique TCR beta nucleotide sequences were sequenced per donor, about a sixth of them non-productive. Donor age, sex, ethnicity and CMV serostatus were collected together with the repertoire data. A later genetic analysis took genome-wide SNP genotypes for about 65% of the roughly 670 donors and used that subset as a discovery cohort. An early release that covered fewer than 800 HLA-typed donors contained about 300 gigabases of sequencing data and some 87 million unique TCR sequences. The aim of the study was to test whether cataloging public T cell receptors could identify signatures of past pathogen exposure. In the later analysis, no new phenotypic data were used to find candidate immune exposures; instead, reliance was placed on TCR beta sequences and their occurrence across donors. In an earlier analysis of around 540 of the donors, high-throughput TCR beta sequencing was used to judge whether each TCR beta V gene segment behaved as functional or pseudogenic. The number of donors typed differed by locus, with roughly 620-630 for A, B, C, DRB1 and DQB1, about 500 for DQA1, 600 to 610 for DPA1, and around 430 for DPB1. Using immunosequencing, the study profiled T cell repertoires from about 650 subjects and related those repertoires to cytomegalovirus serostatus. High-throughput TCR immunosequencing, statistical association of individual TCRs with disease status, and machine learning were combined to predict cytomegalovirus infection status. Because of strong linkage in the cohort, roughly five DR-DQ haplotypes were treated as single units for association and clustering. The genetic ancestry cluster associated with self-reported Caucasian donors included about 84% of the 300 to 450 genotyped donors. Along with the roughly 670-subject first cohort, a separate validation cohort of over a hundred different subjects was used. A later analysis re-examined previously published TCR beta repertoires from about 700 donors and added high-resolution HLA genotyping to investigate patterns of TCR occurrence. Summary of the overall study and its limitations: Cytomegalovirus status was reported to be diagnosed by the classifier with high specificity and sensitivity in both the original and validation cohorts. Strong co-occurrence of HLA alleles, especially DR and DQ, made assigning TCR associations to individual alleles difficult. In the study, 150 to 200 TCR beta chains were listed as associated with cytomegalovirus. A few of the identified cytomegalovirus-associated TCR beta chains were confirmed in vitro to be specific for cytomegalovirus antigens. In an earlier analysis of a few hundred of the donors, most TCR beta V segments were observed in productive rearrangements about 90% or about 30% of the time, broadly matching IMGT annotations. According to a later analysis, parvovirus B19, influenza, CMV and Epstein-Barr virus appeared linked to several top co-occurrence clusters. A later genetic analysis reported fewer N-insertions in productive TCRs among donors in an Asian-associated ancestry cluster than the roughly 700-donor mean. Correlated functional status among segregating V segments might be attributable to linkage disequilibrium, but an unknown experimental factor could not be ruled out. Some IMGT-functional V segments, including TRBV6-2 and TRBV6-3, could not be told apart with the 87-base-pair reads, so those segments were excluded. Because some donors lacked HLA typing at each locus, the association tests relied only on the typed subset. Across donors, most TCR sequences were observed very rarely, whereas some public TCRs were present in many individuals. In this cohort, only TCR beta chains were sequenced, and detectable features were limited by the absence of alpha or paired-chain data. According to the authors, the approach could potentially be generalized to other disease states and immunological phenotypes. In a later genetic analysis, a missense DCLRE1C variant was associated with V-gene and J-gene trimming of TCR beta chains, and the association was replicated in an independent cohort. The sequencing pipeline was judged likely to have produced a cluster of highly shared sequence variants as a technical artifact. Roughly uniform sequencing depth across donors was assumed in presence/absence analyses, although this assumption may not hold. A later analysis found that HLA-associated TCR beta chains were more clonally expanded and had lower generation probabilities than equally common non-associated chains. The earlier analysis of some 560 of the donors excluded 15 to 20 rarely observed V segments, including chromosome 9 orphons, because counts were too low. A later analysis found that most CMV-associated TCR beta chains appeared HLA-restricted, with HLA associations seemingly driven largely by CMV exposure. For the cohort, immune exposure information was limited to CMV serostatus. In a later analysis, TCR association rates were found to vary across HLA loci, with the most associated TCRs seen for DRB1 alleles and the fewest for HLA-C alleles. A later analysis associated about 16,000 TCR beta sequences with specific HLA alleles at a false discovery rate of 0.05. A further reported finding was that TCR beta sequences accurately predicted the HLA-A and HLA-B alleles for most subjects in the first cohort.

The library was built by means of the immunoSEQ multiplex PCR assay. A mixture of 60 forward primers for TCR Vbeta segments and 13 reverse primers for TCR Jbeta segments was used in the multiplex PCR. Amplification of the CDR3 region of rearranged TCR beta genes was performed with a multiplex PCR assay on genomic DNA. The Illumina HiSeq System was used to sequence the amplified TCR beta libraries as 87-base-pair reads. On the study's bioinformatics: Across the 700 or so repertoires, a later analysis counted about 81 million unique TCR beta chains, 9 million to 14 million of which were shared by at least two donors. Raw reads were error-corrected and collapsed into unique sequences by a nearest-neighbor algorithm in which closely related sequences were merged to remove PCR and sequencing errors. V, D and J gene segments were assigned by aligning CDR3 sequences to IMGT reference sequences. For a sequence to be retained, a match of at least six nucleotides was required to both a V gene segment and a J gene segment. Rearrangements were called productive when the CDR3 lacked stop codons and stayed in frame with V and J; all others were non-productive. CDR3 was defined according to IMGT convention as the region running from the second conserved V-encoded cysteine to the conserved J-encoded phenylalanine. The earlier analysis of around 640 of the donors excluded sequences that lacked an unambiguous match to a single V gene segment. In an earlier analysis of more than 500 of the donors, a V segment was called functional when productive rearrangements were above 56.7%, and segregating when the standard deviation between donors exceeded 5%. To diagnose cytomegalovirus status from the catalog of TCR beta chain sequences, a statistical classification framework was built. In a later analysis, TCR nucleotide sequences were compared against IMGT/GENE-DB human TR gene sequences so that V and J genes could be assigned. A later analysis assigned CDR3 sequences and most-parsimonious VDJ recombination scenarios with the TCRdist pipeline. A later analysis defined each TCR beta chain by its CDR3 amino acid sequence plus V-gene family, and excluded reads lacking a unique V-gene family. In a later analysis, 450 to 600 highly shared, low-generation-probability nucleotide sequences were removed to address suspected cross-contamination and a sequencing artifact. In a later analysis, a clonal expansion index was calculated for each public chain from normalized within-repertoire ranks of inferred template counts. A later analysis computed generation probabilities with a VDJ recombination model fitted to out-of-frame rearrangements, and checked the results against IGoR. In a later analysis, TCR-TCR, TCR-HLA and TCR-CMV co-occurrence was scored with hypergeometric tests, and a repertoire-size bias correction was applied to TCR pairs. False discovery rates were estimated in a later analysis by permuting HLA or CMV assignments 20 times. In a later analysis, co-occurring TCRs were grouped using DBSCAN, and TCRdist sequence similarity was added for clustering within HLA-allele-positive subsets. Repertoires with fewer than 30,000 or more than 120,000 public chains, plus five repertoires with anomalous nucleotide sharing, were excluded from co-occurrence clustering. Sourced from immuneACCESS, this table was stored by TCRdb with only in-frame sequences that have V and J called. A share of the clones is absent; for the studies checked, an unresolved V gene accounts for under half, and the remainder has no known explanation. From that table come the V and J calls and clone size; the DNA was used to work out D and trimming. The sample has around 78,000 clones on record, roughly 63% of them singletons. The top ten clones comprise around 5.8% of the sample.

Including the terminal cysteine and phenylalanine, the CDR3 comprises 12 residues. Only the CDR3 region is kept as DNA, spanning 36 bases read in frame from base 1. From the germline V gene, CDR1 is SQVTM and CDR2 is ANQGSEA. Cut back by 3 bases and 7 bases, the V and J ends lie 12 bases apart. The cohort consisted of fewer than 700 healthy bone marrow donors. At the time of sampling, all cohort members were nominally healthy, though unrecorded immune exposures were likely present. The donor tested CMV seropositive and was one of the 289 seropositive cohort members. Every donor gave a peripheral blood sample, and the peripheral blood mononuclear cells from that sample were used for TCR beta sequencing. The Qiagen DNeasy Blood Extraction Kit was used to extract genomic DNA from the blood cell samples. This clone has just one count. Its binding antigen is unknown. The record has no base qualities; no much larger clone is one base away.

Recombination joined TRBV29-1 with TRBJ1-2; the D gene lacks a confident call. The receptor comes from a man aged 25 to 40 in good health and CMV-seropositive. The source material was PBMCs. The DNA is as follows: TGCAGCGTTGATATCGGGGATACTGGCTACACCTTC. Its protein product is CSVDIGDTGYTF.